This T cell receptor (beta chain) was recovered during a study of blood T cells in healthy people across ages. Germline V gives CDR1 SNHLY, CDR2 FYNNEI. The CDR3 loop spans 15 amino acids. V lost 6 bases, J lost 6 bases, and 18 bases lay in between. The use of a sample-barcoded 5' primer and a J-beta primer mix characterized a second PCR of about 6 to 11 cycles. Every sample gave at least 2.5 million paired-end reads containing CDR3. TCRdb itself ran the 5' RACE reads through MiXCR, one entry per CDR3 protein. Among more than 700,000 distinct CDR3 sequences, 53% were seen once, and the ten largest hold 41%.

The V and J genes are TRBV2 and TRBJ2-1; D is undetermined. The sequence derives from a man older than 75 in good health. Sequencing was performed on blood. CDR3 loop: CASSPEGIPLNEQFF. The CDR3 DNA is TGTGCCAGCAGCCCTGAAGGGATCCCCCTCAATGAGCAGTTCTTC.